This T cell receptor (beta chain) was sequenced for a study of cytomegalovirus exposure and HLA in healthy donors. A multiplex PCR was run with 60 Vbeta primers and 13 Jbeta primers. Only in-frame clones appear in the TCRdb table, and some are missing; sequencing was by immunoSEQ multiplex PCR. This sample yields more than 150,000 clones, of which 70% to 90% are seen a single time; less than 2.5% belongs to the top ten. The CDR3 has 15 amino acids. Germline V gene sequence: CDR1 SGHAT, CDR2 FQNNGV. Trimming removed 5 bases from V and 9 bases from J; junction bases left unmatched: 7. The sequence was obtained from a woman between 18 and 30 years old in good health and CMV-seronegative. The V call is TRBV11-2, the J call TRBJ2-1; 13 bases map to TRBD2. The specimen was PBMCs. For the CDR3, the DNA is TGTGCCAGCAGCGCTACTAGCGGGGGGGCCGGTGAGCAGTTCTTC. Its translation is CASSATSGGAGEQFF.